These 14 T cell receptor beta chains came from one sample sequenced in a study of siplizumab effects on memory and regulatory T cells. Data came from immunoSEQ multiplex PCR; TCRdb stores just in-frame clones and leaves some out. The sample shows about 62,000 clones, 65% to 80% of them seen only once. The sample taken for sequencing was memory CD4+ T cells sorted from blood. Every receptor here comes from a human donor in good health.

This CDR3 is CASSLVLNEKLFF. CDR3 nucleotides: TGTGCCAGCAGCCTAGTTCTGAATGAAAAACTGTTTTTT. This rearrangement joins TRBV7-9 to TRBJ1-4, with D hard to call. There are 13 residues in the CDR3. Germline CDR1 and CDR2: SEHNR and FQNEAQ (reference sequence). V lost 5 bases to trimming and J lost 5 bases, with 9 bases between them.

The gene calls are TRBV7-3 and TRBJ2-7, with D perhaps TRBD2 (7 bases). The germline CDR1 and CDR2 sequences are SGHTA and FQGTGA. The ends were cut back, 2 bases at V and 7 bases at J, with 21 bases in the middle. This CDR3 is built from 16 residues. The DNA for the CDR3 is TGTGCCAGCAGCTTATTGAGGGAACGAGGGGGAGGGGAGCAGTACTTC. Translated: CASSLLRERGGGEQYF.

Only one count was recorded for this clone. This chain uses TRBV5-4 with TRBJ2-6; no clear D. The CDR3 consists of 16 residues. V was trimmed by 0 bases and J by 1 base, leaving 8 bases between them. In germline, CDR1 is SGHNT, CDR2 YYREEE (reference sequence). CDR3 coding DNA: TGTGCCAGCAGCTTGGAGGGCGATTCTGGGGCCAACGTCCTGACTTTC. Residues: CASSLEGDSGANVLTF.

The CDR3 reads CASSKAPVWEQYF. The CDR3 DNA follows: TGTGCCAGCAGCAAAGCCCCAGTCTGGGAGCAGTACTTC. The chain recombines TRBV21-1 with TRBJ2-5; TRBD2, as called in the table, went unchecked against the DNA. TRBV21-1 is termed a pseudogene. The CDR3 extends over 13 amino acids.

The CDR3 sequence: CASSIGINTEAFF. In DNA, the CDR3 is TGTGCCAGCAGCATAGGAATTAACACTGAAGCTTTCTTT. The rearrangement joins TRBV6-4 to TRBJ1-1, with D unclear. Per the germline V gene, CDR1 is MRHNA and CDR2 is SNTAGT. This CDR3 comprises 13 residues. V lost 6 bases and J 2 bases, leaving 10 bases between the germline ends.

The genes are TRBV2 and TRBJ1-2; D call uncertain. Deletions cut 7 bases from V and 4 bases from J, with 13 bases between. Germline V gives CDR1 SNHLY, CDR2 FYNNEI. The CDR3 has 13 residues. The CDR3 bases are TGTGCCAGCATAGGCCTACAGACCTATGGCTACACCTTC. This gives the protein CASIGLQTYGYTF.

In DNA, the CDR3 is TGTGCCAGCAGCCCTCAAGGATTCGAGCAGTTCTTC. It encodes CASSPQGFEQFF. This sequence joins TRBV11-2 and TRBJ2-1, with unresolved D. Trimming left V 5 bases short and J 10 bases short, with 12 bases between. Per germline, CDR1 SGHAT and CDR2 FQNNGV. CDR3 size: 12 residues.

The chain employs TRBV6-5 and TRBJ2-5; 15 nucleotides line up with TRBD2. The trim removed 7 bases at V and 6 bases at J, leaving 6 bases unmatched. CDR1 is MNHEY, CDR2 SVGAGI, per germline. This CDR3 has 15 amino acids. DNA for the CDR3: TGTGCCAGCAACGAAGGGACTAGCGGGGGGAAGACCCAGTACTTC. The encoded protein is CASNEGTSGGKTQYF.

This clone was seen just once. The chain employs TRBV5-1 and TRBJ1-2, with TRBD1 as a possible D gene (6 bases). The ends were cut back, 5 bases at V and 5 bases at J, with 16 bases in the middle. This CDR3 contains 14 residues. The V gene's germline CDR1 is SGHRS and CDR2 YFSETQ. The CDR3 DNA reads as TGCGCCAGCAGGCCGGACAGCCCAAGGTATGGCTACACCTTC. This translates into CASRPDSPRYGYTF.

This clone was detected only a few times. The chain joins TRBV6-5 to TRBJ2-5, with a tentative D call TRBD2 (6 bases). Trimming removed 3 bases at V and 5 bases at J, with 16 bases between. Germline V gene lookup returns CDR1 MNHEY and CDR2 SVGAGI. This CDR3 is 15 amino acids long. The CDR3 spells CASSYTPPRGETQYF. The CDR3 DNA sequence: TGTGCCAGCAGTTATACCCCCCCTCGGGGGGAGACCCAGTACTTC.

The chain uses TRBV7-2 and TRBJ2-5; either TRBD1 or TRBD2 may fit D (5 bases each). This CDR3 region has 15 residues. Germline V lookup: CDR1 SGHTA, CDR2 FQGNSA. Deletions cut 0 bases from V and 4 bases from J, with 12 bases between. In nucleotides, the CDR3 is TGTGCCAGCAGCTTAGCGGGGGATGAAGGAGAGACCCAGTACTTC. The encoded protein is CASSLAGDEGETQYF. The full variable domain, completed using reference TRBV7-2 and TRBJ2-5, is GAGVSQSPSNKVTEKGKDVELRCDPISGHTALYWYRQSLGQGLEFLIYFQGNSAPDKSGLPSDRFSAERTGGSVSTLTIQRTQQEDSAVYLCASSLAGDEGETQYFGPGTRLLVL.

The V call is TRBV6-5, the J call TRBJ2-7; D tentatively reads TRBD1 or TRBD2 (6 bases each). Between the trimmed V and J ends, which lost 2 bases and 4 bases, there was a span of 12 bases. CDR1 is MNHEY and CDR2 is SVGAGI in the germline V gene. The CDR3 contains 14 residues. The CDR3 is CASSYGRGLYEQYF. The CDR3 nucleotides read TGTGCCAGCAGTTACGGCAGGGGACTTTACGAGCAGTACTTC.

The rearrangement links TRBV30 to TRBJ2-7, with 10 positions matching TRBD2. Per the germline V gene, CDR1 is GTSNPN and CDR2 is SVGIG (reference sequence). The CDR3 has 15 amino acids. Trimming removed 2 bases from V and 3 bases from J; junction bases left unmatched: 7. DNA for the CDR3: TGTGCCTGGAGTCCCCCGGGACTAGCGCGCTACGAGCAGTACTTC. It encodes CAWSPPGLARYEQYF. Complete variable domain (other parts from reference TRBV30 and TRBJ2-7): SQTIHQWPATLVQPVGSPLSLECTVEGTSNPNLYWYRQAAGRGLQLLFYSVGIGQISSEVPQNLSASRPQDRQFILSSKKLLLSDSGFYLCAWSPPGLARYEQYFGPGTRLTVT.

This clone was counted only a few times. The rearrangement joins TRBV4-2 to TRBJ2-3, with D possibly TRBD2 on 6 matching bases. This CDR3 region has 16 residues. Germline CDR1 is LGHNA and CDR2 is YNFKEQ. V gave up 4 bases and J gave up 1 base, with 15 bases separating them. The CDR3 DNA follows: TGTGCCAGCAGCCGTGGGCCGGGCGGGGGCACAGATACGCAGTATTTT. Protein product: CASSRGPGGGTDTQYF.